The T cell receptor beta chain described here comes from a study of T cells in localized non-small cell lung cancer. The protocol was immunoSEQ multiplex PCR, while the TCRdb copy is restricted to in-frame clones and leaves out a portion. This sample has under 35,000 clones, with roughly 75% found just once. The CDR3 is made up of 13 amino acids. Germline V gene lookup returns CDR1 SGHRS and CDR2 YFSETQ. Trimming stripped 4 bases from V and 3 bases from J, with 7 bases between. Of note for this clone: Its antigen is unidentified.

Broader study findings: Adjacent uninvolved lung tissue had the highest T cell clonality, exceeding tumor. Adjacent lung exhibited a median of approximately 50 among the 100 most abundant tumor clones.

The receptor comes from a male donor older than 55 with stage II squamous cell lung carcinoma. The sequences come from peripheral blood, collected before any cancer treatment. The rearrangement joins TRBV5-1 to TRBJ1-4; D unclear. CDR3 sequence: CASSLDPNEKLFF. CDR3 sequence (DNA): TGCGCCAGCAGCCTAGACCCTAATGAAAAACTGTTTTTT.